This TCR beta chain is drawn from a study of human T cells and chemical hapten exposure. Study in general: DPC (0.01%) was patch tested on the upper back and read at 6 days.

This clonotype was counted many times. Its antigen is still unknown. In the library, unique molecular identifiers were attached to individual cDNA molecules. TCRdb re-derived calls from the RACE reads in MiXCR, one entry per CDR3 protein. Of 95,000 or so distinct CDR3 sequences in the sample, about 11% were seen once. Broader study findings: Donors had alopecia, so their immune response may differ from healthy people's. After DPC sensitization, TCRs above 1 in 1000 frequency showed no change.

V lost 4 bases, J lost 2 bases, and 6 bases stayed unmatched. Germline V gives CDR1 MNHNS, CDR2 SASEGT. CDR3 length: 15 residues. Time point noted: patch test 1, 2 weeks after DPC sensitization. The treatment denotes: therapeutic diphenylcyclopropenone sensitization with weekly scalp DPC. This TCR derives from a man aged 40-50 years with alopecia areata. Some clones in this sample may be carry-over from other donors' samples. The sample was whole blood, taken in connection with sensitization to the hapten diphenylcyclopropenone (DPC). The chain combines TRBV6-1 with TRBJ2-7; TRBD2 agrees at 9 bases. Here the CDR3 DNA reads TGTGCCAGCAGTGGATGGACTAGCGAAGCCTACGAGCAGTACTTC. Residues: CASSGWTSEAYEQYF.